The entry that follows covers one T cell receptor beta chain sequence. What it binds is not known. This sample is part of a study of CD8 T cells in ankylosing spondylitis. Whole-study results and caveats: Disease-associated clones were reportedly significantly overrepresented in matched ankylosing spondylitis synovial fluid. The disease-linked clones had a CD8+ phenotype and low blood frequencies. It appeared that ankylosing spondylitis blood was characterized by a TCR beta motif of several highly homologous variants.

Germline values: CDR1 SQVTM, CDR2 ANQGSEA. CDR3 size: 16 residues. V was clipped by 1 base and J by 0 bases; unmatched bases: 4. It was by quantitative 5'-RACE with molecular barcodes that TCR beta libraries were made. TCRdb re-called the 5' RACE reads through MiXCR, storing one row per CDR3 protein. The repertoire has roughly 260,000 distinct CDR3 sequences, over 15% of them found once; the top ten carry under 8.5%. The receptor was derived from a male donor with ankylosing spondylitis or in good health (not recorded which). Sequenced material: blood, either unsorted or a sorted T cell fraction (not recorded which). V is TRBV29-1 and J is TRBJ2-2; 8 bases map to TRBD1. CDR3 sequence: CSVEGGQASNTGELFF. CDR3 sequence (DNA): TGCAGCGTTGAAGGGGGACAGGCCTCGAACACCGGGGAGCTGTTTTTT.